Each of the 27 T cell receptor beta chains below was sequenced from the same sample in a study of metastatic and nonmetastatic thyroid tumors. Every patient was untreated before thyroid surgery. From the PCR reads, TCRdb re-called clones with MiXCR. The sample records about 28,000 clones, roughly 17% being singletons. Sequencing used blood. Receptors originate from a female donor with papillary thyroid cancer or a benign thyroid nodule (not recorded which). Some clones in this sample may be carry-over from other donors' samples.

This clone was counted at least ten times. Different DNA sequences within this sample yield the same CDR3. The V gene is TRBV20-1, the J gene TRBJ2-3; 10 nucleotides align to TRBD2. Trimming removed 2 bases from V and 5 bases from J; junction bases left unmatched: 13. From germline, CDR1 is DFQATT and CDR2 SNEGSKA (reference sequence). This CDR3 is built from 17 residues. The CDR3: CSARPRRLLAGRDTQYF. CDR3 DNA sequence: TGCAGTGCTAGACCCCGTCGACTACTAGCGGGAAGAGATACGCAGTATTTT.

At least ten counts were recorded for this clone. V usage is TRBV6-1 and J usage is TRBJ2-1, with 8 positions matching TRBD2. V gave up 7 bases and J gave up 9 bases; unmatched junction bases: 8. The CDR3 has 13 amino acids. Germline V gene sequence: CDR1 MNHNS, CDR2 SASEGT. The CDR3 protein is CASKFSGIGEQFF. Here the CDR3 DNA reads TGTGCCAGCAAGTTTAGCGGGATAGGTGAGCAGTTCTTC.

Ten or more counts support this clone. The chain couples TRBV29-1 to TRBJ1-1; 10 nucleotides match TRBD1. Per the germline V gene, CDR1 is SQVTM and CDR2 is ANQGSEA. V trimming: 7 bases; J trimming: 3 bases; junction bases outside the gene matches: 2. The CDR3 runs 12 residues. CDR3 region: CSGGQGDTEAFF. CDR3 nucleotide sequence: TGCAGCGGCGGACAGGGGGACACTGAAGCTTTCTTT. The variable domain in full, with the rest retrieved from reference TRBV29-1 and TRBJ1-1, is SAVISQKPSRDICQRGTSLTIQCQVDSQVTMMFWYRQQPGQSLTLIATANQGSEATYESGFVIDKFPISRPNLTFSTLTVSNMSPEDSSIYLCSGGQGDTEAFFGQGTRLTVV.

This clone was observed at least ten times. This CDR3 is CASSFRDSPYEQYF. CDR3 sequence (DNA): TGTGCCAGCAGTTTTCGGGACAGTCCCTACGAGCAGTACTTC. This chain joins TRBV27 and TRBJ2-7; TRBD1 agrees at 7 bases. V trimming: 3 bases; J trimming: 2 bases; junction bases outside the gene matches: 4. Germline-derived CDR1 and CDR2 are MNHEY and SMNVEV (reference sequence). This CDR3 spans 14 amino acids.

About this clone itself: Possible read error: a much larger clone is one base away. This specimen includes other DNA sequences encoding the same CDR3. This chain's CDR3 is CASSPRGQQETQYF. DNA of the CDR3: TGTGCCAGCTCACCGCGGGGCCAGCAAGAGACCCAGTACTTC. This chain joins TRBV18 and TRBJ2-5; possibly TRBD2 for D (6 bases). Trimming pared 3 bases from V and 2 bases from J, leaving 10 bases between. Germline V gene sequence: CDR1 KGHSH, CDR2 LQKENI. The CDR3 has 14 amino acids.

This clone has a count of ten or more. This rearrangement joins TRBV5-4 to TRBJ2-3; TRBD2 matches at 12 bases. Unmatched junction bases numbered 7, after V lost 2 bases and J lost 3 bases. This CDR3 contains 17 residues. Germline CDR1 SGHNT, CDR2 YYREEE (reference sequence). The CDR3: CASSFRTSGMRTDTQYF. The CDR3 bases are TGTGCCAGCAGCTTTCGGACTAGCGGGATGAGAACAGATACGCAGTATTTT.

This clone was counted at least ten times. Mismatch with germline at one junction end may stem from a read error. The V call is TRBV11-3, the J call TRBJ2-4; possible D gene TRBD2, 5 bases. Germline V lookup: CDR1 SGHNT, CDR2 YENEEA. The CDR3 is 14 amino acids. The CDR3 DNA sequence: TGTGCCAGCAGCTTAGATCTTTTAGGAACTAGGGTCTCCTTC. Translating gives CASSLDLLGTRVSF.

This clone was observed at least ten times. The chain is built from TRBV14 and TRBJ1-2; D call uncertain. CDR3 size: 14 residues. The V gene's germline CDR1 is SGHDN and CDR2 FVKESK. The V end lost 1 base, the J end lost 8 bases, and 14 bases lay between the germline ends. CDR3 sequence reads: CASSQGAWSVGYTF. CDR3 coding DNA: TGTGCCAGCAGCCAAGGTGCCTGGTCTGTGGGCTACACCTTC.

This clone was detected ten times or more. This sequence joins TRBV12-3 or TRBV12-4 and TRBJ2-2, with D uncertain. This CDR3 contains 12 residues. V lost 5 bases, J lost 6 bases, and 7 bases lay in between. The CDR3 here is CASSLYPGELFF. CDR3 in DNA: TGTGCCAGCAGTCTTTATCCCGGGGAGCTGTTTTTT.

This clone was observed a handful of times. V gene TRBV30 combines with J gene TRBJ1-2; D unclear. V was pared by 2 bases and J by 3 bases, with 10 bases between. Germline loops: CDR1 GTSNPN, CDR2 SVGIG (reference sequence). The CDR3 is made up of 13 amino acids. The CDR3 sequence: CAWSSGLDYGYTF. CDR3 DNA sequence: TGTGCCTGGAGTAGCGGGCTCGACTATGGCTACACCTTC.

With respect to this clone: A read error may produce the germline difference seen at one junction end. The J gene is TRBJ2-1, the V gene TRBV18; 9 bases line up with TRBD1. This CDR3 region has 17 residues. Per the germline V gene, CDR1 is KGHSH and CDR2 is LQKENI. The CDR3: CANSPFPGTGTYNEQFF. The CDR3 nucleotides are TGTGCCAACTCACCTTTCCCCGGGACAGGGACCTACAATGAGCAGTTCTTC.

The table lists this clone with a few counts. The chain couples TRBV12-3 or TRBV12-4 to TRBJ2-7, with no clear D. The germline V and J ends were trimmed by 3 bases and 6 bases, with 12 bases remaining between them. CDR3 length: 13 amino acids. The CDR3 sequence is CASSFLSMVEQYF. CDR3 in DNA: TGTGCCAGCAGTTTCTTGTCCATGGTCGAGCAGTACTTC.

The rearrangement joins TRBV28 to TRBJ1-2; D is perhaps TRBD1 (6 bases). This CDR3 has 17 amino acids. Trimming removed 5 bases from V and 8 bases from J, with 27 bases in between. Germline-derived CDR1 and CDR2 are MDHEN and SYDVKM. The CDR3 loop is CASSQNLGHGQVYGYTF. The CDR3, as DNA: TGTGCCAGCAGTCAGAATTTGGGACATGGGCAGGTATACGGCTACACCTTC.

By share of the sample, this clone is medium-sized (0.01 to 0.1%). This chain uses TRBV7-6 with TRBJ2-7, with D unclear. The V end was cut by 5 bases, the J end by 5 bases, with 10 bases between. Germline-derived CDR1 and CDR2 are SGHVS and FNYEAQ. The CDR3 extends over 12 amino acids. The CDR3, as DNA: TGTGCCAGCAGCCCCGGTATTGACGAGCAGTACTTC. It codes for CASSPGIDEQYF. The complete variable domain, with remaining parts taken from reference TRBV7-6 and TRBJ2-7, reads GAGVSQSPRYKVTKRGQDVALRCDPISGHVSLYWYRQALGQGPEFLTYFNYEAQQDKSGLPNDRFSAERPEGSISTLTIQRTEQRDSAMYRCASSPGIDEQYFGPGTRLTVT.

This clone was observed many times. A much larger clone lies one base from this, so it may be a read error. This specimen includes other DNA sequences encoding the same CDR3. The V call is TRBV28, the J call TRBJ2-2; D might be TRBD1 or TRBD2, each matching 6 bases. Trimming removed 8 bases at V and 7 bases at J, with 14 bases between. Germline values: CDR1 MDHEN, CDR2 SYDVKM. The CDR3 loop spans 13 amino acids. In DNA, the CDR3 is TGTGCCAGCGGAGGGGGTGCCGGCGGGGAGCTGTTTTTT. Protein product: CASGGGAGGELFF.

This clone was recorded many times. In DNA form, the CDR3 reads TGTGCCAGCAGTTTGCAGGCTCTGGACAATCAGCCCCAGCATTTT. Protein product: CASSLQALDNQPQHF. The J gene is TRBJ1-5, the V gene TRBV28; no firm D call. With 3 bases removed from V and 3 bases from J, the gap between germline ends came to 12 bases. Per the germline V gene, CDR1 is MDHEN and CDR2 is SYDVKM. CDR3 length equals 15 residues.

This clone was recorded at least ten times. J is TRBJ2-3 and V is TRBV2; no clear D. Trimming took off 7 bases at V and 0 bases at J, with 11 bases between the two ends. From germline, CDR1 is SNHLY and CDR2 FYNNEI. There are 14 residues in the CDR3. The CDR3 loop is CASNIPTSTDTQYF. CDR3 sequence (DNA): TGTGCCAGCAACATTCCTACTAGCACAGATACGCAGTATTTT.

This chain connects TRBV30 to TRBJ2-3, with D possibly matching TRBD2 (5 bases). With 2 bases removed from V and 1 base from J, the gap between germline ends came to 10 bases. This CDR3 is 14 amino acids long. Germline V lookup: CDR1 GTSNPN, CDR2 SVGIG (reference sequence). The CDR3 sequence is CAWSLGGRTDTQYF. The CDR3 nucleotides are TGTGCCTGGAGTTTGGGCGGGCGCACAGATACGCAGTATTTT.

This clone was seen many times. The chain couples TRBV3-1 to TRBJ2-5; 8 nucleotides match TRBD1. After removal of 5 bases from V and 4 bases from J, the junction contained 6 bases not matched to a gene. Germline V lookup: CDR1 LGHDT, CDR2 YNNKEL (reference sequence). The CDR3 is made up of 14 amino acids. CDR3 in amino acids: CASSDSGGGETQYF. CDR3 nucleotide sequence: TGTGCCAGCAGCGATTCAGGGGGCGGAGAGACCCAGTACTTC.

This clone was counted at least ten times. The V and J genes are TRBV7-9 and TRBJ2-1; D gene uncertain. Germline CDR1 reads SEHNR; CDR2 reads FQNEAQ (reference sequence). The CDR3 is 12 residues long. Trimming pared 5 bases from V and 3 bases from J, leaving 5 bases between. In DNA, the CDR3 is TGTGCCAGCAGCCCCGTCTACAATGAGCAGTTCTTC. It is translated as CASSPVYNEQFF.

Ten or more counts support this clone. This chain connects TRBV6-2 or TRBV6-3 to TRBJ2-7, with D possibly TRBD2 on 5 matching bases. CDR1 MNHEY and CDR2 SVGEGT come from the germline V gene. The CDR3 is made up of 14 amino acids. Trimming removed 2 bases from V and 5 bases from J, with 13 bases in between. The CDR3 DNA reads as TGTGCCAGCAGTTACCCAGCGGAGCCCCACGAGCAGTACTTC. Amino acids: CASSYPAEPHEQYF.

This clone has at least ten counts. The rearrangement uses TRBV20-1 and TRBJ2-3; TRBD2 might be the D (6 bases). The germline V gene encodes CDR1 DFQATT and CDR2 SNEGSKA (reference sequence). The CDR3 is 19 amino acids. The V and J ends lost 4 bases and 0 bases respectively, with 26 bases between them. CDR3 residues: CSATESTNLLRGSTDTQYF. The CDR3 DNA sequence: TGCAGTGCTACCGAGAGCACGAATTTGCTGCGGGGTAGCACAGATACGCAGTATTTT.

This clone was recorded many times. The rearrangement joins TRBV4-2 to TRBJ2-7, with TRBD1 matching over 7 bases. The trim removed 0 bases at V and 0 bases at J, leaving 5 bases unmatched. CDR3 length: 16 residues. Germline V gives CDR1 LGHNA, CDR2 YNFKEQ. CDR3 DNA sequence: TGTGCCAGCAGCCAAGAAGGGACAGAGAGCTCCTACGAGCAGTACTTC. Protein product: CASSQEGTESSYEQYF.

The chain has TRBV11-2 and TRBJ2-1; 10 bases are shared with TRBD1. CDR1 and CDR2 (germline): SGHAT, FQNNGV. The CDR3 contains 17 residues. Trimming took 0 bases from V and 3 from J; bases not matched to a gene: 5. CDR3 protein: CASSLDSGTGDYNEQFF. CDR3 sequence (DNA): TGTGCCAGCAGCTTAGATTCCGGGACAGGGGACTACAATGAGCAGTTCTTC.

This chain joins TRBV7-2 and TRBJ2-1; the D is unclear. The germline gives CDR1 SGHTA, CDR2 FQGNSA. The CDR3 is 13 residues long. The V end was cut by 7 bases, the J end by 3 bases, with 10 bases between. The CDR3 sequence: CASNLMVYNEQFF. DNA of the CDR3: TGTGCCAGCAACTTGATGGTCTACAATGAGCAGTTCTTC.

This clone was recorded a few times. The CDR3 reads CASTTPEDYYGYTF. The CDR3 DNA reads TGTGCCAGCACCACCCCCGAGGATTACTATGGCTACACCTTC. The chain combines TRBV28 with TRBJ1-2; D ambiguous. Germline V gene lookup returns CDR1 MDHEN and CDR2 SYDVKM. V lost 7 bases to trimming and J lost 3 bases, with 15 bases between them. The CDR3 has 14 amino acids.

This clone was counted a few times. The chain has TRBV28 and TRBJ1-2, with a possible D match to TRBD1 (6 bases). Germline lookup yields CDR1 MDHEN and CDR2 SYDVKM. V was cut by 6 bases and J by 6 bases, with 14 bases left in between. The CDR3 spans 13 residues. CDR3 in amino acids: CASSRRSGDGYTF. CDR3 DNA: TGTGCCAGCAGCAGACGTTCAGGGGATGGCTACACCTTC.